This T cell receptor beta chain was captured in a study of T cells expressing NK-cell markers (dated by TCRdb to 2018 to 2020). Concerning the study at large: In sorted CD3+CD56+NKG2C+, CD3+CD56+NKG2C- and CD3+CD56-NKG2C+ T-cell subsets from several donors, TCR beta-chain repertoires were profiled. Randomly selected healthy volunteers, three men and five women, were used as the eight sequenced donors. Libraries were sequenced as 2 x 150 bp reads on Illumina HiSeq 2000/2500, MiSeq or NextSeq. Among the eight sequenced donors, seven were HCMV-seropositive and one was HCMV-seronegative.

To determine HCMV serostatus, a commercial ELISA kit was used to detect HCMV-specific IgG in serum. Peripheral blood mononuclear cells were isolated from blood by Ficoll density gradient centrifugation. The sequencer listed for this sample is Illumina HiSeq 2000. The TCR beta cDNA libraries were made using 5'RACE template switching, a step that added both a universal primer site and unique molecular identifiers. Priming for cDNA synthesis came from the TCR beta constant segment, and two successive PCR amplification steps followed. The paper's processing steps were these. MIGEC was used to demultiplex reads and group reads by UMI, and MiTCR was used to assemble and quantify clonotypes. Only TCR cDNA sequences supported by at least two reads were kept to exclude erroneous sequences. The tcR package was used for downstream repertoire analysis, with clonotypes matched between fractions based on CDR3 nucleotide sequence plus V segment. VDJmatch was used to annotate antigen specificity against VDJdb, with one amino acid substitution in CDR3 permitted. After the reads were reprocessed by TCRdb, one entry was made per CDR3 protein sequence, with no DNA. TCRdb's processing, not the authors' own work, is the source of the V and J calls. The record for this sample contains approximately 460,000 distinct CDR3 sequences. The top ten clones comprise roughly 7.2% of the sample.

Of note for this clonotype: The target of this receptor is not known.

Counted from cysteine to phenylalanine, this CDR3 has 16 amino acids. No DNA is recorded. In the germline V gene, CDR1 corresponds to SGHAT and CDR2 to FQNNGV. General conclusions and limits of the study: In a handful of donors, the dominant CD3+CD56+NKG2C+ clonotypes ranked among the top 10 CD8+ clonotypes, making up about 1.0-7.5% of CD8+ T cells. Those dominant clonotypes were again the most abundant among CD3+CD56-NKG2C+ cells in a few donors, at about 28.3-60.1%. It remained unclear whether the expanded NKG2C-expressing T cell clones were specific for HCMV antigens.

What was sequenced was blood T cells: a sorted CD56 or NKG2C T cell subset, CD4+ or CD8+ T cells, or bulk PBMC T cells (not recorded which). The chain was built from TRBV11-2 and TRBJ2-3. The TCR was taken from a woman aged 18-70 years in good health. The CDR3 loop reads CASSFVVVRPTDTQYF.